The 25 T cell receptor beta chains in this list originate from one sample, sequenced in a study of CD8 T cells in ankylosing spondylitis. TCRdb passed the 5' RACE reads through MiXCR, listing each CDR3 protein once. The sample records 150,000 to 200,000 distinct CDR3 sequences, under 15% being singletons. Input material: blood, either unsorted or a sorted T cell fraction (not recorded which). The receptor source for this set is a female donor with ankylosing spondylitis or in good health (not recorded which).

This clonotype has at least ten counts. This chain joins TRBV24-1 and TRBJ1-1; no reliable D call. V was clipped by 1 base and J by 7 bases, with 9 bases between them. From germline, CDR1 is KGHDR and CDR2 SFDVKD. This CDR3 is 13 amino acids long. CDR3 sequence reads: CATSDFGGVEAFF. CDR3 coding DNA: TGTGCCACCAGTGATTTCGGCGGTGTTGAAGCTTTCTTT.

This clonotype was recorded many times. V is TRBV19 and J is TRBJ2-7; TRBD2 aligns across 9 bases. CDR3 length equals 14 residues. Trimming cost V 3 bases and J 7 bases; bases outside gene matches: 7. Germline V lookup: CDR1 LNHDA, CDR2 SQIVND (reference sequence). CDR3 in DNA: TGTGCCAGTAGTATTCGGGCTAGCGGGAATGAGCAGTACTTC. It is translated as CASSIRASGNEQYF.

This clonotype has ten or more counts. J is TRBJ1-5 and V is TRBV9; D call uncertain. This CDR3 is 13 amino acids long. Germline V gene data show CDR1 as SGDLS and CDR2 as YYNGEE. Trimming took 2 bases from V and 6 from J, leaving 9 bases between them. The CDR3: CASSVAPGQPQHF. In DNA form, the CDR3 reads TGTGCCAGCAGCGTGGCCCCCGGTCAGCCCCAGCATTTT. Full variable domain (outside the CDR3, taken from reference TRBV9 and TRBJ1-5): DSGVTQTPKHLITATGQRVTLRCSPRSGDLSVYWYQQSLDQGLQFLIQYYNGEERAKGNILERFSAQQFPDLHSELNLSSLELGDSALYFCASSVAPGQPQHFGDGTRLSIL.

This chain connects TRBV27 to TRBJ1-4, with TRBD1 identical over 7 bases. Germline values: CDR1 MNHEY, CDR2 SMNVEV (reference sequence). The CDR3 length is 13 residues. V gave up 7 bases and J gave up 6 bases; unmatched junction bases: 5. The CDR3 region is CASTGQGDEKLFF. In DNA, the CDR3 is TGTGCCAGCACGGGGCAGGGGGATGAAAAACTGTTTTTT. Variable domain in full (rest from reference TRBV27 and TRBJ1-4): EAQVTQNPRYLITVTGKKLTVTCSQNMNHEYMSWYRQDPGLGLRQIYYSMNVEVTDKGDVPEGYKVSRKEKRNFPLILESPSPNQTSLYFCASTGQGDEKLFFGSGTQLSVL.

Regarding this clonotype: At one boundary the junction diverges from the germline segment, which might be a read error. The chain recombines TRBV6-1 with TRBJ2-3; D possibly matches TRBD1 or TRBD2 (5 bases each). In germline, CDR1 is MNHNS, CDR2 SASEGT. This CDR3 has 15 residues. CDR3 sequence: CASRARASRTDTLYF. CDR3 DNA: TGTGCCAGCAGGGCCAGGGCTAGCCGCACAGATACGCTGTATTTT.

This clonotype was found many times. The chain uses TRBV6-2 or TRBV6-3 and TRBJ2-7; TRBD1 or TRBD2 may be the D gene (5 bases each). CDR1 and CDR2 (germline): MNHEY, SVGEGT. There are 15 residues in the CDR3. The V end lost 6 bases, the J end lost 2 bases, and 17 bases lay between the germline ends. The CDR3 is CASSPPGTWPYEQYF. The CDR3 coding sequence is TGTGCCAGCAGCCCCCCTGGGACCTGGCCCTACGAGCAGTACTTC.

Notes on this clonotype: A much larger clone lies a single base off, so this may be a read error. The chain combines TRBV6-6 with TRBJ1-1; D unresolved. Germline V gene lookup returns CDR1 MNHNY and CDR2 SVGAGI (reference sequence). The CDR3 consists of 13 residues. The CDR3 DNA follows: TGTGCCGGCAGTTACTCCCGCGGAGCTGAAGCTTTCTTT. This codes for CAGSYSRGAEAFF.

V usage is TRBV20-1 and J usage is TRBJ2-7; tentatively, D is TRBD2 (5 bases). Germline CDR1 reads DFQATT; CDR2 reads SNEGSKA (reference sequence). The CDR3 is made up of 10 amino acids. V was shortened by 8 bases and J by 3 bases, with 8 bases between the two germline ends. DNA for the CDR3: TGCAGTTTCGGGGTCTACGAGCAGTACTTC. This gives the protein CSFGVYEQYF.

Many counts were recorded for this clonotype. This chain joins TRBV21-1 and TRBJ2-7; the table's D gene call, TRBD2, was not cross checked with the DNA. TRBV21-1 is designated a pseudogene. The CDR3 length is 16 residues. The CDR3 DNA sequence: TGTGCCAGCAGCGTTTTCAGAGGGAGATTTGCCTACGAGCAGTACTTC. Translated: CASSVFRGRFAYEQYF.

This clonotype turned up a few times. The V gene is TRBV11-1, the J gene TRBJ1-4; D possibly corresponds to TRBD1 (5 bases). Between the trimmed V and J ends, which lost 1 base and 0 bases, there was a span of 15 bases. Germline values: CDR1 SGHAT, CDR2 FQDESV (reference sequence). The CDR3 sequence is 18 residues long. In nucleotides, the CDR3 is TGTGCCAGCAGCTTAGGCTCGCGTGGGGCAGCAACTAATGAAAAACTGTTTTTT. Its translation: CASSLGSRGAATNEKLFF.

This clonotype was detected only a few times. The rearrangement uses TRBV5-5 and TRBJ2-6; tentative D call: TRBD2 (5 bases). Trimming took 2 bases from V and 8 from J, leaving 11 bases between them. The CDR3 loop spans 14 amino acids. The germline V gene encodes CDR1 SGHKS and CDR2 YYEKEE (reference sequence). Here the CDR3 reads CASSFNGITNVLTF. The DNA for the CDR3 is TGTGCCAGCAGCTTCAACGGGATCACCAACGTCCTGACTTTC.

This clonotype was recorded at least ten times. The chain carries TRBV5-1 and TRBJ2-2, with 7 nucleotides matching TRBD1. With 4 bases clipped from V and 4 bases from J, the junction kept 4 bases outside the gene matches. This CDR3 comprises 14 residues. From germline, CDR1 is SGHRS and CDR2 YFSETQ. CDR3 nucleotide sequence: TGCGCCAGCAGCGGGGGACAGTTCACCGGGGAGCTGTTTTTT. The encoded protein is CASSGGQFTGELFF.

V and J are TRBV5-1 and TRBJ2-7, with D unclear. With 0 bases removed from V and 4 bases from J, the gap between germline ends came to 8 bases. The CDR3 loop spans 13 amino acids. The germline CDR1 and CDR2 sequences are SGHRS and YFSETQ. This CDR3 is CASSLAWGYEQYF. The CDR3 bases are TGCGCCAGCAGCTTGGCTTGGGGATACGAGCAGTACTTC.

This clonotype was recorded at least ten times. This sequence joins TRBV5-5 and TRBJ1-1, with D unclear. Trimming left V 1 base short and J 0 bases short, with 10 bases between. Germline CDR1 and CDR2: SGHKS and YYEKEE (reference sequence). CDR3 size: 15 residues. CDR3: CASSLSLNMNTEAFF. The CDR3 DNA is TGTGCCAGCAGCTTGAGTTTGAACATGAACACTGAAGCTTTCTTT.

This clonotype was seen at least ten times. The chain employs TRBV7-9 and TRBJ1-4, with unresolved D. Germline V lookup: CDR1 SEHNR, CDR2 FQNEAQ (reference sequence). The CDR3 has 16 residues. V gave up 2 bases and J gave up 7 bases, with 17 bases separating them. DNA of the CDR3: TGTGCCAGCAGCTTAAGTTCGGTAGTCAGCGGTGAAAAACTGTTTTTT. Encoded protein: CASSLSSVVSGEKLFF. Together with reference TRBV7-9 and TRBJ1-4, the CDR3 gives the full variable domain: DTGVSQNPRHKITKRGQNVTFRCDPISEHNRLYWYRQTLGQGPEFLTYFQNEAQLEKSRLLSDRFSAERPKGSFSTLEIQRTEQGDSAMYLCASSLSSVVSGEKLFFGSGTQLSVL.

The table lists this clonotype with a few counts. This chain joins TRBV7-9 and TRBJ2-7; TRBD2 might be the D (6 bases). From germline, CDR1 is SEHNR and CDR2 FQNEAQ (reference sequence). Trimming shortened V by 2 bases and J by 2 bases, and 16 bases separated the two germline ends. There are 16 residues in the CDR3. The CDR3 nucleotides read TGTGCCAGCAGCTTATCGGCCAGCGGGCCTCCCTACGAGCAGTACTTC. This sequence encodes CASSLSASGPPYEQYF.

This clonotype was counted ten times or more. The chain combines TRBV5-1 with TRBJ1-2; D unclear. Germline values: CDR1 SGHRS, CDR2 YFSETQ. This CDR3 has 15 amino acids. The V gene lost 5 bases and the J gene lost 4 bases, with 18 bases spanning the gap. DNA of the CDR3: TGCGCCAGCAGTCCCGAGTCACCGGAAAGCTATGGCTACACCTTC. Protein sequence: CASSPESPESYGYTF.

This clonotype was observed many times. The V gene is TRBV27, the J gene TRBJ1-1; TRBD1 aligns across 7 bases. Germline CDR1 MNHEY, CDR2 SMNVEV (reference sequence). CDR3 length: 14 residues. J gave up 2 bases and V 2 bases, and 2 bases lay outside the gene matches. CDR3 region: CASSLRGGNTEAFF. CDR3 in DNA: TGTGCCAGCAGTTTAAGAGGGGGCAACACTGAAGCTTTCTTT.

In its sample, this clonotype was seen many times. The chain recombines TRBV10-3 with TRBJ2-1; D remains unclear. The V end was cut by 4 bases, the J end by 9 bases, with 13 bases between. The V gene's germline CDR1 is ENHRY and CDR2 SYGVKD. The CDR3 runs 13 residues. CDR3 sequence (DNA): TGTGCCATCAGTGGGTCCCCGGGCAGTGAGCAGTTCTTC. It codes for CAISGSPGSEQFF.

This clonotype was detected a few times. This chain connects TRBV28 to TRBJ2-7; 11 bases map to TRBD2. CDR1 and CDR2 from the germline V gene are MDHEN and SYDVKM. Trimming took 7 bases from V and 0 from J; bases not matched to a gene: 14. The CDR3 is 18 residues long. The DNA of the CDR3 is TGTGCCAGCACCCCCAGACTAGCGGGACTAACTCGCTCCTACGAGCAGTACTTC. Encoded protein: CASTPRLAGLTRSYEQYF.

This clonotype was counted ten times or more. The V call is TRBV4-3, the J call TRBJ1-1, with TRBD1 identical over 12 bases. The V and J ends lost 3 bases and 4 bases, in that order; junction bases with no gene match: 3. Germline lookup yields CDR1 LGHNA and CDR2 YSLEER. This CDR3 comprises 15 residues. DNA of the CDR3: TGCGCCAGCAGCCAGGGGACAGGGGGCGGCACTGAAGCTTTCTTT. Its protein is CASSQGTGGGTEAFF.

A remark on this clonotype: A much larger clone is a single base away; this may be a read error. The genes are TRBV14 and TRBJ1-1; 8 bases are a match to TRBD1. Germline CDR1 reads SGHDN; CDR2 reads FVKESK. CDR3 size: 13 residues. The CDR3 DNA sequence: TGTGCCTGCAGCCAGACAGGGGTCACTGAAGCTTTCTTT. This encodes CACSQTGVTEAFF.

This clonotype has just a few counts. The chain joins TRBV7-8 to TRBJ2-1, with 7 bases lining up with TRBD1. V dropped 5 bases and J dropped 6; count of bases not matched to a gene: 10. Germline loops: CDR1 SGHVS, CDR2 FQNEAQ. The CDR3 runs to 15 residues. CDR3 in amino acids: CASSPRGDSPNEQFF. CDR3 in DNA: TGTGCCAGCAGCCCTCGTGGGGACAGTCCCAATGAGCAGTTCTTC.

The chain has TRBV28 and TRBJ2-7; 8 bases match TRBD1. Germline V gene data show CDR1 as MDHEN and CDR2 as SYDVKM. The CDR3 extends over 15 amino acids. The J segment lost 7 bases and the V segment lost 4 bases, leaving 12 bases of the junction unmatched. CDR3 sequence (DNA): TGTGCCAGCAGTTCTCGGTCGCAGGGGGCACGGGAGCAGTACTTC. It specifies CASSSRSQGAREQYF.

This clonotype was found many times. The chain employs TRBV28 and TRBJ2-1; 7 nucleotides agree with TRBD1. The CDR3 is 15 amino acids. Germline CDR1 is MDHEN and CDR2 is SYDVKM. V gave up 3 bases and J gave up 6 bases; unmatched junction bases: 8. CDR3 in DNA: TGTGCCAGCAGTTTCGGATTGACAGGGCTCAATGAGCAGTTCTTC. Translation gives CASSFGLTGLNEQFF.